This T cell receptor (beta chain) derives from a study of control samples from healthy donors and cancer patients. CDR3 size: 14 residues. Per germline, CDR1 KGHSH and CDR2 LQKENI. The V gene end was trimmed by 6 bases and the J gene end by 3 bases; junction bases not matched to a gene: 5. TCRdb's table, derived via immunoSEQ multiplex PCR, lists solely in-frame clones and lacks some. This sample has 100,000 to 150,000 clones, with roughly 87% found just once. This clone was found a few times. This sequence joins TRBV18 and TRBJ1-1, with 9 bases lining up with TRBD1. This sequence originates from a man aged 18 to 29 in good health. The sequenced sample was blood. CDR3 loop: CASSRQGVDTEAFF. The DNA for the CDR3 is TGTGCCAGCTCCCGACAGGGGGTGGACACTGAAGCTTTCTTT.